Below, 14 T cell receptor beta chains from the same sample are listed, as sequenced in a study. From the 5' RACE reads, TCRdb called clonotypes with MiXCR, one entry per CDR3 protein. The table shows some 62,000 distinct CDR3 sequences, with around 30% occurring only once. Sequences were obtained from tumor-infiltrating naive CD4+ T cells sorted from the breast tumor. Subset described: naive CD4+ T cells, CD4+CD45RA+CD25-. These TCRs come from a female donor with breast cancer.

This rearrangement joins TRBV7-3 to TRBJ1-6; tentative D call: TRBD1 (5 bases). Germline-derived CDR1 and CDR2 are SGHTA and FQGTGA. The V end was cut by 6 bases, the J end by 7 bases, with 16 bases between. The CDR3 is made up of 15 amino acids. CDR3 amino acids: CASSQGEGTNSPLHF. CDR3 sequence (DNA): TGTGCCAGCAGTCAAGGGGAGGGCACCAATTCACCCCTCCACTTT.

The chain has TRBV28 and TRBJ2-5, with 7 bases fitting TRBD2. In germline, CDR1 is MDHEN, CDR2 SYDVKM. This CDR3 has 12 amino acids. Trimming at V came to 8 bases and at J to 6 bases, leaving 6 bases not matched to a gene. CDR3 nucleotides: TGTGCCAGCGACGACGGGAGGCAGACCCAGTACTTC. This codes for CASDDGRQTQYF. The full variable domain, rest sourced from reference TRBV28 and TRBJ2-5, is DVKVTQSSRYLVKRTGEKVFLECVQDMDHENMFWYRQDPGLGLRLIYFSYDVKMKEKGDIPEGYSVSREKKERFSLILESASTNQTSMYLCASDDGRQTQYFGPGTRLLVL.

There are many counts of this clonotype. The genes are TRBV24-1 and TRBJ2-5, with a possible D match to TRBD1 (5 bases). This CDR3 has 16 residues. V gave up 4 bases and J gave up 1 base, with 15 bases separating them. The germline V gene has CDR1 KGHDR and CDR2 SFDVKD. CDR3 coding DNA: TGTGCCACCAGTGACCCCAGTACAGGCTTCCAAGAGACCCAGTACTTC. Amino acid sequence: CATSDPSTGFQETQYF.

This clonotype was seen repeatedly, ten times or more. This rearrangement joins TRBV7-9 to TRBJ2-5; D is undetermined. The CDR3 runs to 11 residues. Trimming shortened V by 1 base and J by 7 bases, and 4 bases separated the two germline ends. In germline, CDR1 is SEHNR, CDR2 FQNEAQ (reference sequence). The DNA of the CDR3 is TGTGCCAGCAGCTTAGGGATGACCCAGTACTTC. Encoded protein: CASSLGMTQYF.

The count of this clonotype is one. The chain joins TRBV2 to TRBJ1-1, with D maybe TRBD1 (6 bases). This CDR3 region has 11 residues. In germline, CDR1 is SNHLY, CDR2 FYNNEI. Trimming stripped 3 bases from V and 11 bases from J, with 10 bases between. DNA for the CDR3: TGTGCCAGCAGTGATACGGGGGGCGCTTTCTTT. As protein: CASSDTGGAFF.

This clonotype was seen more than once but under ten times. The chain is built from TRBV28 and TRBJ2-7; perhaps TRBD1 as D (6 bases). Germline V gives CDR1 MDHEN, CDR2 SYDVKM. The CDR3 loop spans 12 amino acids. Trimming pared 7 bases from V and 2 bases from J, leaving 9 bases between. The CDR3 loop is CASNRDTYEQYF. In nucleotides, the CDR3 is TGTGCCAGCAATCGGGACACCTACGAGCAGTACTTC.

There are a few counts of this clonotype. The rearrangement uses TRBV20-1 and TRBJ2-3; the D call may be TRBD1 or TRBD2 (5 bases each). Per the germline V gene, CDR1 is DFQATT and CDR2 is SNEGSKA (reference sequence). This CDR3 contains 13 residues. CDR3 coding DNA: TGCAGCCTGGGACCTCCCAATTCGGATACGCAGTATTTT. Protein: CSLGPPNSDTQYF.

Concerning this clonotype itself: This may stem from a read error, because a much larger clone lies one nucleotide away. The CDR3 is CASSLVAGANEQYV. CDR3 nucleotide sequence: TGTGCCAGCAGCTTAGTAGCGGGAGCGAACGAGCAGTACGTC. The rearrangement joins TRBV7-2 to TRBJ2-7; 9 nucleotides match TRBD2. The CDR3 has 14 amino acids. CDR1 is SGHTA, CDR2 FQGNSA, per germline. V was pared by 1 base and J by 5 bases, with 3 bases of the junction left unmatched.

This clonotype was picked up one time. A much bigger clone sits one base away, suggesting this may be a read error. The CDR3, as DNA: TGCGCCAGCAGCTCGTCTATCAGCGTGAACACTGAAGCTTTCTTT. This codes for CASSSSISVNTEAFF. This chain uses TRBV5-1 with TRBJ1-1; D is undetermined. V was cut by 3 bases and J by 0 bases, with 12 bases left in between. Germline values: CDR1 SGHRS, CDR2 YFSETQ. This CDR3 spans 15 amino acids.

A remark on this clonotype: Since a much larger clone is just one base distant, this may be a read error. The chain uses TRBV6-5 and TRBJ2-1, with 8 bases identical to TRBD2. The J call is doubtful: the DNA matches TRBJ2-7 better. CDR1 MNHEY and CDR2 SVGAGI come from the germline V gene. CDR3 length: 17 residues. CDR3 loop: CASSKRTLADSYNEQYF. Written as DNA, the CDR3 is TGTGCCAGCAGTAAACGGACACTAGCGGATTCTTACAATGAGCAGTACTTC.

This chain joins TRBV27 and TRBJ2-6; no reliable D call. The CDR3 is 15 residues long. Germline CDR1 MNHEY, CDR2 SMNVEV (reference sequence). V was trimmed by 3 bases and J by 3 bases, leaving 9 bases between them. The CDR3: CASSLAGFGANVLTF. In DNA, the CDR3 is TGTGCCAGCAGTTTGGCTGGGTTTGGGGCCAACGTCCTGACTTTC. The variable domain in full, with the rest retrieved from reference TRBV27 and TRBJ2-6, is EAQVTQNPRYLITVTGKKLTVTCSQNMNHEYMSWYRQDPGLGLRQIYYSMNVEVTDKGDVPEGYKVSRKEKRNFPLILESPSPNQTSLYFCASSLAGFGANVLTFGAGSRLTVL.

This clonotype was seen a handful of times. The chain joins TRBV9 to TRBJ2-5, with 7 bases that match TRBD1. Germline V gives CDR1 SGDLS, CDR2 YYNGEE. The CDR3 consists of 15 residues. J gave up 3 bases and V 4 bases, and 9 bases lay outside the gene matches. CDR3 in amino acids: CASSSRGQGEETQYF. The CDR3 DNA follows: TGTGCCAGCAGCTCCCGAGGGCAGGGGGAAGAGACCCAGTACTTC.

The chain carries TRBV20-1 and TRBJ2-5; 7 bases agree with TRBD1. From germline, CDR1 is DFQATT and CDR2 SNEGSKA (reference sequence). This CDR3 contains 14 residues. The V gene end was trimmed by 3 bases and the J gene end by 5 bases; junction bases not matched to a gene: 9. CDR3 region: CSASPSGQTETQYF. The CDR3 DNA reads TGCAGTGCTAGCCCCTCGGGACAGACTGAGACCCAGTACTTC.

This clonotype appeared a few times. V gene TRBV9 combines with J gene TRBJ2-1, with D perhaps matching TRBD1 (5 bases). This CDR3 contains 16 residues. The V end lost 3 bases, the J end lost 0 bases, and 13 bases lay between the germline ends. Germline V CDR1 and CDR2: SGDLS, YYNGEE. The CDR3 bases are TGTGCCAGCAGCGGTAGACAGAAAGTCTCCTACAATGAGCAGTTCTTC. It encodes CASSGRQKVSYNEQFF. The full variable domain, with the rest looked up from reference TRBV9 and TRBJ2-1, is DSGVTQTPKHLITATGQRVTLRCSPRSGDLSVYWYQQSLDQGLQFLIQYYNGEERAKGNILERFSAQQFPDLHSELNLSSLELGDSALYFCASSGRQKVSYNEQFFGPGTRLTVL.